This entry concerns a single T cell receptor (beta chain). The antigen remains undetermined. The V end lost 2 bases, the J end lost 3 bases, and 8 bases lay between the germline ends. Per germline, CDR1 KGHDR and CDR2 SFDVKD. The CDR3 is 14 amino acids. The data derive from a study of CD8+CD57+ T cells in acquired aplastic anemia. Study background: Each DNA sample taken from sorted CD4+ and CD8+ cells came to approximately 3.3 ug on average. Whole-study results and caveats: Patients and controls had in common twenty-nine CD8+ CDR3 sequences. CD8+ Simpson's diversity in patients was not significantly different from that in controls.

Using genomic DNA as the template, TCR beta VDJ and CDR3 profiling was carried out. TCRdb ran MiXCR on the reads and lists one entry per CDR3 protein. Of about 190,000 distinct CDR3 sequences in the sample, over 60% are singletons; the top ten hold about half. The clonotype comes from a human donor with severe aplastic anemia or a healthy control (not recorded which). The V call is TRBV24-1, the J call TRBJ2-3; D gene uncertain. Sequencing input: sorted CD4+, CD8+, or CD8+CD57+ T cells (not recorded which) from PBMCs. The CDR3 sequence: CATSDSPATDTQYF. In DNA, the CDR3 is TGTGCCACCAGTGATTCCCCCGCAACAGATACGCAGTATTTT.